This paragraph reports one TCR beta chain. These data come from a study of T-cell reconstitution after alpha-beta-depleted transplantation in children. A library of TCRbeta sequences, prepared with unique molecular identifiers, was generated. TCRdb analysed the PCR reads with MiXCR anew, one entry per CDR3 protein. The table records approximately 640,000 distinct CDR3 sequences, roughly 15% of them present only once. The CDR3 covers 15 residues. The V gene lost 4 bases and the J gene lost 0 bases, with 15 bases spanning the gap. Germline V CDR1 and CDR2: GTSNPN, SVGIG (reference sequence). The specimen was PBMCs from the stem cell graft donor, collected from the stem cell graft. V and J are TRBV30 and TRBJ1-1; tentatively, D is TRBD1 (6 bases). This sequence originates from a human donor who donated a stem cell graft to a child with acute myeloid leukemia. DNA of the CDR3: TGTGCCTGGACAGGTGGACAGAAAATGAACACTGAAGCTTTCTTT. Amino acids: CAWTGGQKMNTEAFF.